Below, 15 T cell receptor beta chains from the same sample are listed, as sequenced in a study of blood T cell repertoires in COVID-19. Sequencing was performed with immunoSEQ multiplex PCR; in TCRdb, only in-frame clones are kept and a portion is missing. The repertoire includes fewer than 45,000 clones, about 85% of them detected once, and about 33% sits in the top ten. Sequencing input: peripheral blood. These receptors all come from an elderly woman with acute or convalescent COVID-19.

This rearrangement joins TRBV30 to TRBJ2-5, with TRBD2 identical over 9 bases. The CDR3 runs 14 residues. Germline V gene sequence: CDR1 GTSNPN, CDR2 SVGIG (reference sequence). The ends lost 0 bases at V and 4 bases at J; junction bases unmatched: 3. The CDR3 is CAWSVLAGRETQYF. Here the CDR3 DNA reads TGTGCCTGGAGTGTCCTAGCGGGAAGAGAGACCCAGTACTTC.

The rearrangement joins TRBV27 to TRBJ2-3; the D gene is possibly TRBD2 (6 bases). The CDR3 runs to 11 residues. Germline lookup yields CDR1 MNHEY and CDR2 SMNVEV (reference sequence). Trimming cost V 8 bases and J 12 bases, with 15 bases left between them. CDR3 nucleotide sequence: TGTGCCAGCTCAGCCATCGGGAGACAGTATTTT. Translation gives CASSAIGRQYF.

The gene calls are TRBV11-2 and TRBJ1-1; tentatively, D is TRBD1 (6 bases). Deletions cut 5 bases from V and 5 bases from J, with 9 bases between. The CDR3 length is 12 residues. Germline-derived CDR1 and CDR2 are SGHAT and FQNNGV. The CDR3, as DNA: TGTGCCAGCAGCCCCAGGGGAACTGAAGCTTTCTTT. Translation gives CASSPRGTEAFF. The variable domain in full, with the rest retrieved from reference TRBV11-2 and TRBJ1-1, is EAGVAQSPRYKIIEKRQSVAFWCNPISGHATLYWYQQILGQGPKLLIQFQNNGVVDDSQLPKDRFSAERLKGVDSTLKIQPAKLEDSAVYLCASSPRGTEAFFGQGTRLTVV.

This chain links TRBV4-1 with TRBJ1-1; 8 positions match TRBD1. The CDR3 extends over 15 amino acids. Unmatched junction bases numbered 6, after V lost 3 bases and J lost 3 bases. CDR1 MGHRA and CDR2 YSYEKL come from the germline V gene. DNA for the CDR3: TGCGCCAGCAGCCACGGGACAGGCGTATACACTGAAGCTTTCTTT. As protein: CASSHGTGVYTEAFF.

This clone came up once. The V call is TRBV30, the J call TRBJ2-3, with no clear D. This CDR3 has 14 amino acids. V was clipped by 0 bases and J by 0 bases, with 7 bases between them. Germline V gene lookup returns CDR1 GTSNPN and CDR2 SVGIG (reference sequence). This CDR3 reads CAWSVRLSTDTQYF. The CDR3 DNA is TGTGCCTGGAGTGTACGTCTAAGCACAGATACGCAGTATTTT. Using reference TRBV30 and TRBJ2-3 for the parts outside the CDR3, the full variable domain is SQTIHQWPATLVQPVGSPLSLECTVEGTSNPNLYWYRQAAGRGLQLLFYSVGIGQISSEVPQNLSASRPQDRQFILSSKKLLLSDSGFYLCAWSVRLSTDTQYFGPGTRLTVL.

V and J are TRBV7-9 and TRBJ2-5; TRBD2 might be the D (6 bases). CDR3 length: 13 residues. Germline CDR1 reads SEHNR; CDR2 reads FQNEAQ (reference sequence). Trimming removed 5 bases at V and 4 bases at J, with 11 bases between. CDR3 amino acids: CASSQRLGETQYF. The CDR3 DNA sequence: TGTGCCAGCAGCCAAAGACTAGGAGAGACCCAGTACTTC.

In its sample, this clone was seen a few times. The chain links TRBV29-1 to TRBJ1-4; no clear D gene. V was clipped by 6 bases and J by 2 bases, with 13 bases between them. The CDR3 is made up of 14 amino acids. Germline V gives CDR1 SQVTM, CDR2 ANQGSEA. DNA of the CDR3: TGCAGCGTGGGCTCACTAGGGACTAATGAAAAACTGTTTTTT. Residues: CSVGSLGTNEKLFF.

The chain has TRBV27 and TRBJ2-5; 8 positions agree with TRBD2. With V trimmed by 6 bases and J by 2 bases, 8 bases remained unmatched. There are 15 residues in the CDR3. Per the germline V gene, CDR1 is MNHEY and CDR2 is SMNVEV (reference sequence). DNA of the CDR3: TGTGCCAGCAGGCCCCTAGCGGGCAGACAAGAGACCCAGTACTTC. Translating it yields CASRPLAGRQETQYF.

The chain carries TRBV11-3 and TRBJ2-7; TRBD2 is a possible D gene (6 bases). The V end was cut by 0 bases, the J end by 3 bases, with 12 bases between. Germline CDR1 and CDR2: SGHNT and YENEEA. The CDR3 contains 15 residues. The CDR3 is CASSLDGSGGYEQYF. The CDR3 DNA is TGTGCCAGCAGCTTAGACGGCTCCGGGGGCTACGAGCAGTACTTC.

V usage is TRBV5-1 and J usage is TRBJ1-2; D unclear. The CDR3 covers 15 residues. Trimming cost V 4 bases and J 4 bases, with 17 bases left between them. Germline CDR1 and CDR2: SGHRS and YFSETQ. This chain's CDR3 is CASSRTDSSVYGYTF. CDR3 DNA sequence: TGCGCCAGCAGCCGTACGGACTCAAGTGTCTATGGCTACACCTTC.

The chain uses TRBV14 and TRBJ1-4; D possibly corresponds to TRBD1 (5 bases). Germline V lookup: CDR1 SGHDN, CDR2 FVKESK. V lost 0 bases to trimming and J lost 7 bases, with 15 bases between them. CDR3 length equals 16 residues. CDR3 protein: CASSQDRPTGGEKLFF. The CDR3 coding sequence is TGTGCCAGCAGCCAAGATCGGCCCACGGGGGGTGAAAAACTGTTTTTT. The full variable domain, its missing parts supplied by reference TRBV14 and TRBJ1-4, is EAGVTQFPSHSVIEKGQTVTLRCDPISGHDNLYWYRRVMGKEIKFLLHFVKESKQDESGMPNNRFLAERTGGTYSTLKVQPAELEDSGVYFCASSQDRPTGGEKLFFGSGTQLSVL.

V is TRBV10-3 and J is TRBJ2-1; 15 bases map to TRBD2. J gave up 9 bases and V 6 bases, and 3 bases lay outside the gene matches. This CDR3 region has 14 residues. CDR1 and CDR2 from the germline V gene are ENHRY and SYGVKD. The CDR3 DNA reads as TGTGCCATCAGGGGACTAGCGGGAGGAAGTGAGCAGTTCTTC. This translates into CAIRGLAGGSEQFF.

The rearrangement joins TRBV2 to TRBJ2-7, with TRBD2 identical over 8 bases. Looked up from germline, CDR1 is SNHLY and CDR2 is FYNNEI. The CDR3 loop spans 16 amino acids. DNA for the CDR3: TGTCCCCGCTGGGGGGGGGAACGGGGGGGCTCCTACGAGCAGTACTTC. Translated: CPRWGGERGGSYEQYF.

This rearrangement joins TRBV5-1 to TRBJ2-5; the match to TRBD2 covers 10 bases. The CDR3 is 13 residues long. With V trimmed by 5 bases and J by 4 bases, 2 bases remained unmatched. CDR1 is SGHRS, CDR2 YFSETQ, per germline. The CDR3 sequence: CASRTSGIETQYF. The CDR3 coding sequence is TGCGCCAGCAGAACTAGCGGGATAGAGACCCAGTACTTC.

This clone turned up a few times. This rearrangement joins TRBV28 to TRBJ2-1; TRBD2 aligns across 10 bases. The V and J ends lost 4 bases and 8 bases, in that order; junction bases with no gene match: 5. The CDR3 contains 14 residues. The germline V gene has CDR1 MDHEN and CDR2 SYDVKM. CDR3 sequence (DNA): TGTGCCAGCAGTTGGGGACTAGCGAGCGATGAGCAGTTCTTC. Amino acids: CASSWGLASDEQFF.